This passage covers 32 T cell receptor beta chains from one sample sequenced in a study of CD8+ T cells in alopecia areata listed by TCRdb under 2018. Reading the label with the study, this specimen's time point is: about four weeks on oral tofacitinib. What this sample's treatment or condition label stands for: oral pan-JAK inhibitor, 5-10 mg twice daily. Libraries were made using the immunoSEQ multiplex PCR assay. To provide template for TCR sequencing, every sample had RNA extracted and reverse transcribed into cDNA. TCRdb provides this immuneACCESS table in a form limited to in-frame rearrangements. Some clones are lacking; in checked studies, under half of them reflect an unresolved V gene, and why the rest are absent is not known. This sample has roughly 100,000 clones in its table, and 61% of those were observed once. About 16% of the sample is held by the ten biggest clonotypes. Sample: CD8+ T cells sorted from blood, taken at week 4, from a patient treated with tofacitinib. All receptors derive from a human donor with alopecia areata.

V gene TRBV4-3 combines with J gene TRBJ2-3; 13 bases are a match to TRBD2. The germline CDR1 and CDR2 sequences are LGHNA and YSLEER. The CDR3 loop spans 17 amino acids. Trimming at V came to 0 bases and at J to 7 bases, leaving 7 bases not matched to a gene. CDR3 protein: CASSQDEGLAGRHTQYF. In nucleotides, the CDR3 is TGCGCCAGCAGCCAAGATGAGGGACTAGCGGGGCGCCATACGCAGTATTTT.

The V call is TRBV6-5, the J call TRBJ2-7; TRBD2 agrees at 8 bases. V shed 6 bases, J shed 2 bases, and the junction held 6 bases outside the gene matches. Germline-derived CDR1 and CDR2 are MNHEY and SVGAGI. This CDR3 comprises 14 residues. DNA of the CDR3: TGTGCCAGCAGCCCCGGGACTAGGACCTACGAGCAGTACTTC. This translates into CASSPGTRTYEQYF.

This chain links TRBV30 with TRBJ1-2; a possible D gene is TRBD1 (6 bases). Germline loops: CDR1 GTSNPN, CDR2 SVGIG (reference sequence). V was cut by 2 bases and J by 4 bases, with 14 bases left in between. The length of the CDR3 is 14 residues. Here the CDR3 DNA reads TGTGCCTGGAGTAGTGACGGGGGCGTCTATGGCTACACCTTC. Amino acid sequence: CAWSSDGGVYGYTF.

This clone came up many times. This chain uses TRBV11-2 with TRBJ2-2; D is unclear. The CDR3 is 12 amino acids. Between the trimmed V and J ends, which lost 1 base and 8 bases, there was a span of 5 bases. Germline CDR1 and CDR2: SGHAT and FQNNGV. CDR3 DNA: TGTGCCAGCAGCTTAGGATGGGGGGAGCTGTTTTTT. Translation: CASSLGWGELFF.

The CDR3, as DNA: TGTGCCAGCAGCTTAACCGGTTCGCAAGAGACCCAGTACTTC. It codes for CASSLTGSQETQYF. This rearrangement joins TRBV7-3 to TRBJ2-5; D remains ambiguous. The CDR3 totals 14 residues. Trimming stripped 0 bases from V and 2 bases from J, with 7 bases between. CDR1 is SGHTA and CDR2 is FQGTGA in the germline V gene.

The chain employs TRBV28 and TRBJ2-1; TRBD1 matches at 7 bases. Unmatched junction bases numbered 7, after V lost 6 bases and J lost 5 bases. The germline V gene has CDR1 MDHEN and CDR2 SYDVKM. This CDR3 comprises 14 residues. Here the CDR3 reads CASSPGQENNEQFF. The CDR3 nucleotides are TGTGCCAGCAGCCCCGGACAGGAGAACAATGAGCAGTTCTTC. Drawing the rest from reference TRBV28 and TRBJ2-1, the complete variable domain is DVKVTQSSRYLVKRTGEKVFLECVQDMDHENMFWYRQDPGLGLRLIYFSYDVKMKEKGDIPEGYSVSREKKERFSLILESASTNQTSMYLCASSPGQENNEQFFGPGTRLTVL.

CDR3 DNA: TGTGCCAGCAGTTTAGTAGCTCGTCGTGAGCAGTTCTTC. The encoded protein is CASSLVARREQFF. This sequence joins TRBV27 and TRBJ2-1; no clear D. Germline CDR1 is MNHEY and CDR2 is SMNVEV (reference sequence). The CDR3 length is 13 residues. V lost 2 bases to trimming and J lost 9 bases, with 11 bases between them.

The gene calls are TRBV29-1 and TRBJ2-7, with TRBD2 matching 8 bases. Germline V gives CDR1 SQVTM, CDR2 ANQGSEA. J lost 5 bases, V lost 4 bases, and 10 bases had no gene match. CDR3 size: 14 residues. The CDR3 protein is CSVGEAGGQDEQYF. The CDR3 bases are TGCAGCGTTGGAGAGGCGGGAGGCCAAGACGAGCAGTACTTC.

The V and J genes are TRBV19 and TRBJ1-1; no definite D call. The V end lost 10 bases, the J end lost 4 bases, and 13 bases lay between the germline ends. Germline V lookup: CDR1 LNHDA, CDR2 SQIVND (reference sequence). This CDR3 region has 12 residues. Here the CDR3 reads CATRTGFTEAFF. CDR3 bases: TGTGCCACGCGGACGGGCTTCACTGAAGCTTTCTTT.

This clone occurred a few times. The CDR3 protein is CASSLGRGTRYEQYF. The CDR3 region has the DNA TGTGCCAGCAGCTTAGGCCGAGGGACCCGCTACGAGCAGTACTTC. The rearrangement uses TRBV13 and TRBJ2-7; D may be TRBD1 or TRBD2 (5 bases each). This CDR3 is built from 15 residues. Deletions cut 0 bases from V and 3 bases from J, with 12 bases between. Germline loops: CDR1 PRHDT, CDR2 FYEKMQ (reference sequence). Combining the CDR3 with reference TRBV13 and TRBJ2-7 gives the whole variable domain AAGVIQSPRHLIKEKRETATLKCYPIPRHDTVYWYQQGPGQDPQFLISFYEKMQSDKGSIPDRFSAQQFSDYHSELNMSSLELGDSALYFCASSLGRGTRYEQYFGPGTRLTVT.

The rearrangement links TRBV18 to TRBJ2-7; TRBD1 matches 9 bases. The V and J ends lost 4 bases and 2 bases, in that order; junction bases with no gene match: 6. The germline V gene has CDR1 KGHSH and CDR2 LQKENI. This CDR3 contains 15 residues. CDR3 coding DNA: TGTGCCAGCTCACAACTCGGGACAGGGACCTACGAGCAGTACTTC. Its protein is CASSQLGTGTYEQYF.

The chain uses TRBV7-8 and TRBJ1-2; D is uncertain. This CDR3 is 14 amino acids long. Germline V CDR1 and CDR2: SGHVS, FQNEAQ. Trimming removed 3 bases at V and 3 bases at J, with 11 bases between. DNA for the CDR3: TGTGCCAGCAGCTTGGGCAATAATTACTATGGCTACACCTTC. It translates to CASSLGNNYYGYTF.

V is TRBV9 and J is TRBJ2-7, with 7 bases that match TRBD1. There are 14 residues in the CDR3. The V gene's germline CDR1 is SGDLS and CDR2 YYNGEE. V was pared by 1 base and J by 3 bases, with 4 bases of the junction left unmatched. CDR3 loop: CASSVSSGGYEQYF. CDR3 nucleotide sequence: TGTGCCAGCAGCGTAAGCTCAGGGGGCTACGAGCAGTACTTC.

The chain carries TRBV27 and TRBJ2-7; D ambiguous. CDR3 length: 9 amino acids. Trimming removed 8 bases at V and 3 bases at J, with 2 bases between. CDR1 and CDR2 (germline): MNHEY, SMNVEV (reference sequence). DNA of the CDR3: TGTGCCAGCGGCTACGAGCAGTACTTC. This gives the protein CASGYEQYF.

The rearrangement links TRBV12-5 to TRBJ2-7; D unclear. Germline V gene lookup returns CDR1 LGHNT and CDR2 FRNRAP. V was pared by 8 bases and J by 0 bases, with 11 bases between. CDR3 length: 13 residues. CDR3 residues: CASKPENSYEQYF. The CDR3 nucleotides are TGTGCTAGTAAGCCCGAAAACTCCTACGAGCAGTACTTC.

The rearrangement uses TRBV29-1 and TRBJ2-3, with D perhaps TRBD2 (6 bases). This CDR3 has 15 residues. CDR1 and CDR2 (germline): SQVTM, ANQGSEA. Trimming removed 6 bases at V and 0 bases at J, with 16 bases between. Written as DNA, the CDR3 is TGCAGCGTCCAACGGGACTTTCCTAGCACAGATACGCAGTATTTT. This sequence encodes CSVQRDFPSTDTQYF.

The CDR3 bases are TGTGCCAGCAGCGCGGGGACAGGGCCCACAGATACGCAGTATTTT. It yields the protein CASSAGTGPTDTQYF. The chain carries TRBV9 and TRBJ2-3; TRBD1 matches at 9 bases. J was trimmed by 2 bases and V by 3 bases; bases with no gene match: 4. Germline CDR1 and CDR2: SGDLS and YYNGEE. The CDR3 spans 15 residues.

The chain recombines TRBV2 with TRBJ2-6; D is perhaps TRBD2 (5 bases). Germline assignment: CDR1 SNHLY and CDR2 FYNNEI. The CDR3 spans 16 residues. The V and J ends lost 3 bases and 4 bases respectively, with 13 bases between them. The CDR3 DNA reads as TGTGCCAGCAGTGATTCGGCGGGTTCCGGGGCCAACGTCCTGACTTTC. This sequence encodes CASSDSAGSGANVLTF.

This chain connects TRBV19 to TRBJ2-7; perhaps TRBD1 as D (6 bases). CDR3 length: 13 residues. Per germline, CDR1 LNHDA and CDR2 SQIVND (reference sequence). Trimming left V 10 bases short and J 4 bases short, with 17 bases between. The chain's CDR3 is CATGELGQYEQYF. CDR3 in DNA: TGTGCCACCGGAGAACTTGGACAGTACGAGCAGTACTTC.

The chain recombines TRBV11-2 with TRBJ2-3, with 7 bases aligning to TRBD2. Germline lookup yields CDR1 SGHAT and CDR2 FQNNGV. V was clipped by 2 bases and J by 1 base; unmatched bases: 9. CDR3 length equals 17 residues. The CDR3 is CASSLSGGGIRTDTQYF. The CDR3 DNA is TGTGCCAGCAGCTTATCGGGGGGAGGGATACGCACAGATACGCAGTATTTT.

The chain combines TRBV29-1 with TRBJ2-1; the match to TRBD2 covers 14 bases. The germline V gene encodes CDR1 SQVTM and CDR2 ANQGSEA. This CDR3 region has 17 residues. J was trimmed by 8 bases and V by 0 bases; bases with no gene match: 9. The DNA of the CDR3 is TGCAGCGTTGAAGATCTTCGTCCGGGACTAGCGGGAGATGAGCAGTTCTTC. Its translation is CSVEDLRPGLAGDEQFF.

The V and J genes are TRBV23-1 and TRBJ2-1, with a tentative D call TRBD2 (6 bases). TRBV23-1 is designated an ORF whose function remains uncertain. With 5 bases removed from V and 4 bases from J, the gap between germline ends came to 15 bases. This CDR3 spans 15 amino acids. The CDR3 nucleotides read TGCGCCAGCAGTGCGCGGGACGGCAAATACAATGAGCAGTTCTTC. It specifies CASSARDGKYNEQFF.

The chain couples TRBV6-4 to TRBJ2-3, with D possibly being TRBD2 (5 bases). CDR3 length: 14 residues. The germline V gene has CDR1 MRHNA and CDR2 SNTAGT. Trimming removed 2 bases at V and 2 bases at J, with 8 bases between. CDR3 amino acids: CASSDGGLTDTQYF. The CDR3 nucleotides are TGTGCCAGCAGTGACGGAGGACTCACAGATACGCAGTATTTT.

This clone was seen a handful of times. V usage is TRBV25-1 and J usage is TRBJ2-7; 8 bases match TRBD2. The CDR3 covers 13 residues. Germline V CDR1 and CDR2: MGHDK, SYGVNS. The ends lost 7 bases at V and 3 bases at J; junction bases unmatched: 5. CDR3: CASKGSGIYEQYF. CDR3 coding DNA: TGTGCCAGCAAGGGTAGCGGGATCTACGAGCAGTACTTC.

J is TRBJ2-6 and V is TRBV6-1, with 9 bases fitting TRBD2. Unmatched junction bases numbered 6, after V lost 3 bases and J lost 0 bases. Germline V CDR1 and CDR2: MNHNS, SASEGT. The CDR3 sequence is 18 residues long. CDR3 protein: CASSDGTSIFSGANVLTF. The DNA for the CDR3 is TGTGCCAGCAGTGACGGGACTAGCATTTTCTCTGGGGCCAACGTCCTGACTTTC.

Details on this clone: Other DNA sequences of this sample code for an identical CDR3. The V gene is TRBV5-6, the J gene TRBJ1-5, with D uncertain. The germline CDR1 and CDR2 sequences are SGHDT and YYEEEE. Trimming removed 4 bases at V and 3 bases at J, with 11 bases between. This CDR3 is built from 14 residues. The CDR3 protein is CASSLGSSNQPQHF. As DNA, the CDR3 is TGTGCCAGCAGCCTGGGGTCCTCCAATCAGCCCCAGCATTTT.

This rearrangement joins TRBV27 to TRBJ2-3, with D maybe TRBD2 (5 bases). The CDR3 totals 16 residues. Germline lookup yields CDR1 MNHEY and CDR2 SMNVEV (reference sequence). V was pared by 5 bases and J by 5 bases, with 20 bases between. The DNA of the CDR3 is TGTGCCAGCAGTGTACTGCTAGGGTCGGGGATAGATACGCAGTATTTT. This translates into CASSVLLGSGIDTQYF.

This clone has only one observation. V gene TRBV4-1 combines with J gene TRBJ2-1; maybe TRBD1 (6 bases). CDR3 length equals 16 residues. V was clipped by 0 bases and J by 4 bases, with 13 bases between them. Germline CDR1 MGHRA, CDR2 YSYEKL. The CDR3 nucleotides read TGCGCCAGCAGCCAAGAGGAAGGGGGAGCGTACAATGAGCAGTTCTTC. It codes for CASSQEEGGAYNEQFF.

J is TRBJ2-3 and V is TRBV29-1; maybe TRBD1 (6 bases). The CDR3 contains 18 residues. V lost 6 bases and J 5 bases, leaving 30 bases between the germline ends. The germline CDR1 and CDR2 sequences are SQVTM and ANQGSEA. CDR3 nucleotides: TGCAGCGTCCTCCTCCGCGTAGACAAAGGGGGATCCCGAGATACGCAGTATTTT. The encoded protein is CSVLLRVDKGGSRDTQYF.

This clone was seen a few times. This rearrangement joins TRBV28 to TRBJ2-5, with D tentatively TRBD2 (6 bases). The V and J ends lost 3 bases and 4 bases respectively, with 9 bases between them. The V gene's germline CDR1 is MDHEN and CDR2 SYDVKM. The CDR3 loop spans 13 amino acids. The CDR3 nucleotides are TGTGCCAGCAGTTTGCGGGGCGCAGAGACCCAGTACTTC. Its protein is CASSLRGAETQYF. The whole variable domain, filled in from reference TRBV28 and TRBJ2-5, reads DVKVTQSSRYLVKRTGEKVFLECVQDMDHENMFWYRQDPGLGLRLIYFSYDVKMKEKGDIPEGYSVSREKKERFSLILESASTNQTSMYLCASSLRGAETQYFGPGTRLLVL.

Here the CDR3 reads CASSLKDGYEQYF. The CDR3 nucleotides read TGTGCCAGCAGCTTAAAGGACGGCTACGAGCAGTACTTC. The chain employs TRBV11-1 and TRBJ2-7, with D unclear. V was shortened by 2 bases and J by 3 bases, with 8 bases between the two germline ends. CDR1 and CDR2 (germline): SGHAT, FQDESV (reference sequence). The CDR3 is 13 amino acids. The full variable domain, completed using reference TRBV11-1 and TRBJ2-7, is EAEVAQSPRYKITEKSQAVAFWCDPISGHATLYWYRQILGQGPELLVQFQDESVVDDSQLPKDRFSAERLKGVDSTLKIQPAELGDSAMYLCASSLKDGYEQYFGPGTRLTVT.

CDR3 in amino acids: CASSLAGGPGYNEQFF. The CDR3 DNA follows: TGCGCCAGCAGTCTAGCGGGAGGGCCGGGATACAATGAGCAGTTCTTC. The chain carries TRBV4-1 and TRBJ2-1; 12 bases agree with TRBD2. CDR1 is MGHRA, CDR2 YSYEKL, per germline. This CDR3 is built from 16 residues. V lost 6 bases, J lost 4 bases, and 7 bases stayed unmatched.